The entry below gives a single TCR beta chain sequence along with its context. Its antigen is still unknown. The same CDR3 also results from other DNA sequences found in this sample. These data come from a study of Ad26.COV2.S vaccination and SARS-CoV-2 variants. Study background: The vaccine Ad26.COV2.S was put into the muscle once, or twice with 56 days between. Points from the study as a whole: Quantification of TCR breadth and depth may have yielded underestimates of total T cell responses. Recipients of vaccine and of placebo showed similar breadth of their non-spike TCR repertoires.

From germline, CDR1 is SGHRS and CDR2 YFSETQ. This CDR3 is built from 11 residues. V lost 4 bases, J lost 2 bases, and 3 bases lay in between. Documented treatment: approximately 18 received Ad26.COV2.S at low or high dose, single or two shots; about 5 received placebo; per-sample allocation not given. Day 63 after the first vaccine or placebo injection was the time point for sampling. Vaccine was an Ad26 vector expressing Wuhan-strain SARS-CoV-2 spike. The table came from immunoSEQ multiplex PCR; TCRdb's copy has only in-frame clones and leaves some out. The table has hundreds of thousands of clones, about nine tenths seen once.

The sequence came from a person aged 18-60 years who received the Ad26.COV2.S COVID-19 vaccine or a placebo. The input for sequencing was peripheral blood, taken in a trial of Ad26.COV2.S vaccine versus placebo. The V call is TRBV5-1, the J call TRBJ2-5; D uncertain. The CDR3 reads CASSQQETQYF. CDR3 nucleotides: TGCGCCAGCAGCCAGCAAGAGACCCAGTACTTC.